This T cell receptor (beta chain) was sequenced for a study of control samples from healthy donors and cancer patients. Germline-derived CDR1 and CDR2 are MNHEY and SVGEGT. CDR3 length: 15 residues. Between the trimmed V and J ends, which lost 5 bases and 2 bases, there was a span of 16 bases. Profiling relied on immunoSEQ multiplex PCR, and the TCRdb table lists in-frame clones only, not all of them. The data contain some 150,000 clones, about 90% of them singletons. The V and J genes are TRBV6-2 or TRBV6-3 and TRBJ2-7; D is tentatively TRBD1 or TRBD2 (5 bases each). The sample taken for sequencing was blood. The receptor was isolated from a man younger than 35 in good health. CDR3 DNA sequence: TGTGCCAGCAGTAGGGACCGAGGGCTGACCTACGAGCAGTACTTC. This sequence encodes CASSRDRGLTYEQYF.